This T cell receptor beta chain was sequenced in a study of shared clonotypes between healthy human individuals. Unmatched junction bases numbered 6, after V lost 10 bases and J lost 5 bases. The CDR3 covers 12 residues. CDR1 MNHNS and CDR2 SASEGT come from the germline V gene. Clones were read by immunoSEQ multiplex PCR, and TCRdb kept only the in-frame ones, dropping some. The data show 950,000 to 1,100,000 clones, with about 70% seen just once and about 1.5% held by the top ten. The chain carries TRBV6-1 and TRBJ2-7; 9 bases match TRBD1. This sequence originates from a man aged 18 to 30 in good health. The sequencing sample was made of memory CD4+ T cells sorted from blood. Noted subset: CD45RA-negative fraction. CDR3 residues: CAIRDRANEQYF. CDR3 DNA sequence: TGTGCCATCCGGGACAGGGCTAACGAGCAGTACTTC.